The 31 T cell receptor beta chains listed next were all sequenced from one sample in a study of T-cell memory formation after mild COVID-19. TCRdb itself ran the 5' RACE reads through MiXCR, one entry per CDR3 protein. The table shows 35,000 to 45,000 distinct CDR3 sequences, with about 7.3% occurring only once. Sequencing was done on a sample of PBMCs or a T cell subset sorted from them (not recorded which). The receptors originated from a man younger than 30 who had mild COVID-19 (a few samples of this study predate the infection). Cell type and time point are not known.

The rearrangement joins TRBV4-2 to TRBJ1-4; 8 nucleotides align to TRBD1. Looked up from germline, CDR1 is LGHNA and CDR2 is YNFKEQ. This CDR3 is 16 amino acids long. After removal of 3 bases from V and 5 bases from J, the junction contained 8 bases not matched to a gene. In DNA form, the CDR3 reads TGTGCCAGCAGCCATCCCCGGACAGGGTCCAATGAAAAACTGTTTTTT. Its translation is CASSHPRTGSNEKLFF.

The chain couples TRBV24-1 to TRBJ2-3; D possibly corresponds to TRBD2 (7 bases). V lost 2 bases to trimming and J lost 1 base, with 15 bases between them. Germline CDR1 KGHDR, CDR2 SFDVKD. The CDR3 length is 17 residues. CDR3 coding DNA: TGTGCCACCAGTGATTCGCTAGGGGGGGCCGGCACAGATACGCAGTATTTT. Residues: CATSDSLGGAGTDTQYF.

This clonotype was seen a handful of times. V usage is TRBV6-6 and J usage is TRBJ2-3; 9 bases are shared with TRBD2. V was pared by 6 bases and J by 1 base, with 5 bases of the junction left unmatched. Germline lookup yields CDR1 MNHNY and CDR2 SVGAGI (reference sequence). This CDR3 has 15 amino acids. The CDR3 loop reads CASRSSGVGTDTQYF. CDR3 DNA: TGTGCCAGCAGGTCTAGCGGGGTTGGCACAGATACGCAGTATTTT.

This clonotype has only a few counts. The chain combines TRBV9 with TRBJ2-1, with D possibly being TRBD2 (5 bases). The CDR3 runs 14 residues. Trimming stripped 7 bases from V and 4 bases from J, with 15 bases between. Germline-derived CDR1 and CDR2 are SGDLS and YYNGEE. In DNA, the CDR3 is TGTGCCAGCGGAGGATACAGCACTTACAATGAGCAGTTCTTC. Its translation: CASGGYSTYNEQFF.

This clonotype came up a few times. The chain links TRBV7-9 to TRBJ2-3; D may be TRBD1 or TRBD2 (6 bases each). Trimming removed 11 bases at V and 4 bases at J, with 16 bases between. Germline V CDR1 and CDR2: SEHNR, FQNEAQ (reference sequence). The CDR3 is made up of 13 amino acids. The CDR3, as DNA: TGTGCCCATTCCGGGGGCTGGGCAGATACGCAGTATTTT. It specifies CAHSGGWADTQYF. The entire variable domain, with the rest obtained from reference TRBV7-9 and TRBJ2-3, is as follows: DTGVSQNPRHKITKRGQNVTFRCDPISEHNRLYWYRQTLGQGPEFLTYFQNEAQLEKSRLLSDRFSAERPKGSFSTLEIQRTEQGDSAMYLCAHSGGWADTQYFGPGTRLTVL.

V is TRBV7-3 and J is TRBJ2-2; D call uncertain. V gave up 3 bases and J gave up 2 bases, with 1 base separating them. This CDR3 comprises 12 residues. CDR1 and CDR2 from the germline V gene are SGHTA and FQGTGA. CDR3 loop: CASSFNTGELFF. The CDR3 DNA follows: TGTGCCAGCAGCTTCAACACCGGGGAGCTGTTTTTT.

The chain couples TRBV19 to TRBJ1-1, with TRBD1 identical over 7 bases. The J segment lost 4 bases and the V segment lost 5 bases, leaving 4 bases of the junction unmatched. The length of the CDR3 is 13 residues. The germline gives CDR1 LNHDA, CDR2 SQIVND (reference sequence). Written as DNA, the CDR3 is TGTGCCAGTAGTCGTCAGGGGGGCACTGAAGCTTTCTTT. Translating it yields CASSRQGGTEAFF.

This clonotype showed up just a few times. The chain recombines TRBV7-2 with TRBJ2-3; the match to TRBD2 covers 11 bases. The CDR3 has 15 amino acids. The germline V gene has CDR1 SGHTA and CDR2 FQGNSA. Trimming removed 5 bases from V and 7 bases from J; junction bases left unmatched: 8. The CDR3 here is CASSTTSGAPNTQYF. As DNA, the CDR3 is TGTGCCAGCAGCACGACTAGCGGGGCCCCAAATACGCAGTATTTT.

In its sample, this clonotype was seen many times. The rearrangement joins TRBV5-1 to TRBJ2-5; 8 nucleotides match TRBD2. The CDR3 has 16 residues. Germline lookup yields CDR1 SGHRS and CDR2 YFSETQ. Germline trimming cut 0 bases from V and 5 bases from J; bases unmatched to any gene: 9. The DNA of the CDR3 is TGCGCCAGCAGCTTGGCCGTCGGGGGGGGCCTGGAGACCCAGTACTTC. Translating it yields CASSLAVGGGLETQYF.

The table lists this clonotype with a few counts. This chain uses TRBV7-2 with TRBJ2-3; D not resolved. Deletions cut 0 bases from V and 1 base from J, with 5 bases between. Germline V gene sequence: CDR1 SGHTA, CDR2 FQGNSA. This CDR3 has 14 residues. The CDR3 here is CASSLAQRTDTQYF. CDR3 nucleotide sequence: TGTGCCAGCAGCTTAGCGCAACGCACAGATACGCAGTATTTT.

The table lists this clonotype with many counts. An end of the junction does not agree with germline; a read error may underlie this. The V gene is TRBV7-7, the J gene TRBJ2-5, with 10 positions matching TRBD1. Per the germline V gene, CDR1 is SSHAT and CDR2 is FNYEAQ (reference sequence). This CDR3 spans 14 amino acids. This CDR3 is CASSLWTGGETQYF. CDR3 sequence (DNA): TGTGCTAGCAGCTTGTGGACAGGGGGAGAGACCCAGTACTTC.

This clonotype was counted at least ten times. This chain connects TRBV5-1 to TRBJ2-3; TRBD2 is a possible D gene (6 bases). V shed 5 bases and J shed 2 bases, with 18 bases lying between them. From germline, CDR1 is SGHRS and CDR2 YFSETQ. CDR3 length: 16 residues. The CDR3 loop reads CASRLLADQFTDTQYF. CDR3 coding DNA: TGCGCCAGCAGGTTGTTAGCGGACCAATTCACAGATACGCAGTATTTT.

V and J are TRBV2 and TRBJ1-6; D is possibly TRBD1 (6 bases). Germline V CDR1 and CDR2: SNHLY, FYNNEI. This CDR3 comprises 13 residues. V was shortened by 4 bases and J by 8 bases, with 9 bases between the two germline ends. The CDR3 region is CASSGDTYSPLHF. The CDR3 DNA is TGTGCCAGCAGTGGGGACACATATTCACCCCTCCACTTT.

This clonotype was observed a few times. The chain employs TRBV5-1 and TRBJ1-2; 7 bases agree with TRBD1. The ends lost 0 bases at V and 4 bases at J; junction bases unmatched: 6. Germline CDR1 and CDR2: SGHRS and YFSETQ. This CDR3 region has 15 residues. In DNA form, the CDR3 reads TGCGCCAGCAGCTTGGAGGGCAGGGGGGCCTATGGCTACACCTTC. Translated: CASSLEGRGAYGYTF. The full variable domain, in which reference TRBV5-1 and TRBJ1-2 provide the parts outside the CDR3, is KAGVTQTPRYLIKTRGQQVTLSCSPISGHRSVSWYQQTPGQGLQFLFEYFSETQRNKGNFPGRFSGRQFSNSRSEMNVSTLELGDSALYLCASSLEGRGAYGYTFGSGTRLTVV.

This clonotype was counted many times. The junction departs from germline at one end; a sequencing error may be responsible. The chain couples TRBV5-1 to TRBJ2-5, with a weak D call TRBD1 (5 bases). The CDR3 length is 12 residues. Germline V CDR1 and CDR2: SGHRS, YFSETQ. CDR3 amino acids: CASSHTLDTIVF. CDR3 bases: TGCGCCAGCAGCCACACACTGGACACGATTGTCTTC.

This clonotype was detected a few times. The chain employs TRBV7-2 and TRBJ1-1; TRBD1 aligns across 7 bases. V shed 5 bases, J shed 6 bases, and the junction held 9 bases outside the gene matches. This CDR3 has 14 residues. Germline lookup yields CDR1 SGHTA and CDR2 FQGNSA. CDR3 DNA: TGTGCCAGCAGCCCTACTCCGGGACAGCCTGAAGCTTTCTTT. Amino acid sequence: CASSPTPGQPEAFF.

At least ten counts were recorded for this clonotype. V and J are TRBV7-3 and TRBJ2-5, with D uncertain. Germline assignment: CDR1 SGHTA and CDR2 FQGTGA. V lost 2 bases, J lost 0 bases, and 7 bases lay in between. This CDR3 has 14 amino acids. Here the CDR3 DNA reads TGTGCCAGCAGCTTAGGCCCGAACCAAGAGACCCAGTACTTC. As protein: CASSLGPNQETQYF. Using reference TRBV7-3 and TRBJ2-5 for the parts outside the CDR3, the full variable domain is GAGVSQTPSNKVTEKGKYVELRCDPISGHTALYWYRQSLGQGPEFLIYFQGTGAADDSGLPNDRFFAVRPEGSVSTLKIQRTERGDSAVYLCASSLGPNQETQYFGPGTRLLVL.

This chain connects TRBV5-5 to TRBJ1-3; D gene uncertain. CDR1 SGHKS and CDR2 YYEKEE come from the germline V gene (reference sequence). The CDR3 is made up of 13 amino acids. V dropped 7 bases and J dropped 8 bases, with 16 bases sitting between them. Written as DNA, the CDR3 is TGTGCCAGCGGAGCGGCTGGGGTGGACACCATATATTTT. This encodes CASGAAGVDTIYF.

This clonotype occurred many times. The rearrangement joins TRBV3-1 to TRBJ2-5; D unclear. This CDR3 contains 11 residues. V lost 1 base and J 5 bases, leaving 2 bases between the germline ends. In germline, CDR1 is LGHDT, CDR2 YNNKEL (reference sequence). CDR3 nucleotides: TGTGCCAGCAGCCAAGTCGAGACCCAGTACTTC. Its translation: CASSQVETQYF.

The rearrangement joins TRBV29-1 to TRBJ1-1; TRBD1 aligns across 8 bases. CDR3 length: 12 amino acids. Germline V CDR1 and CDR2: SQVTM, ANQGSEA. Trimming cost V 7 bases and J 3 bases; bases outside gene matches: 4. In nucleotides, the CDR3 is TGCAGCGCCGGGACAGGACACACTGAAGCTTTCTTT. Residues: CSAGTGHTEAFF.

V usage is TRBV27 and J usage is TRBJ2-3; 7 bases line up with TRBD2. The ends lost 5 bases at V and 2 bases at J; junction bases unmatched: 1. The CDR3 contains 13 residues. CDR1 MNHEY and CDR2 SMNVEV come from the germline V gene (reference sequence). The CDR3 region is CASSRDYTDTQYF. The CDR3 bases are TGTGCCAGCAGTCGGGACTACACAGATACGCAGTATTTT.

The table lists this clonotype with a few counts. The chain uses TRBV3-2 and TRBJ2-7; the tabulated D call, TRBD1, remains unverified against the DNA. TRBV3-2 is classified as a pseudogene. CDR3 length: 19 amino acids. The CDR3 spells CASSLRDRASGLSSYEQYF. The CDR3 bases are TGTGCCAGCAGCCTCCGGGACAGGGCCTCCGGACTGTCCTCCTACGAGCAGTACTTC.

This clonotype appeared many times. The chain combines TRBV12-3 or TRBV12-4 with TRBJ2-5, with a tentative D call TRBD2 (6 bases). Trimming pared 5 bases from V and 8 bases from J, leaving 15 bases between. This CDR3 comprises 13 residues. The CDR3 region is CASSGTEGGTQYF. CDR3 nucleotide sequence: TGTGCCAGCAGTGGGACGGAGGGAGGAACCCAGTACTTC.

This clonotype has just a few counts. A junction boundary mismatches the germline segment, possibly from a read error. This chain joins TRBV5-5 and TRBJ1-6; weak D call: TRBD1 (5 bases). This CDR3 contains 15 residues. Germline V gene lookup returns CDR1 SGHKS and CDR2 YYEKEE (reference sequence). The chain's CDR3 is CASTLVAGLESPLHF. CDR3 in DNA: TGTGCCAGCACCTTGGTCGCAGGGCTAGAGTCACCCCTCCACTTT.

The V and J genes are TRBV28 and TRBJ1-3; D gene ambiguous. V gave up 5 bases and J gave up 0 bases, with 17 bases separating them. This CDR3 has 17 residues. Germline V gene sequence: CDR1 MDHEN, CDR2 SYDVKM. CDR3 amino acids: CASSPTLGRFSGNTIYF. Written as DNA, the CDR3 is TGTGCCAGCAGTCCGACCCTGGGCAGATTCTCTGGAAACACCATATATTTT.

In its sample, this clonotype was seen many times. The DNA of the CDR3 is TGCGCCAGCAGCGTCGGGACTAGCGGGGGGAATGAGCAGTTCTTC. Translating gives CASSVGTSGGNEQFF. The V gene is TRBV5-1, the J gene TRBJ2-1; 15 positions agree with TRBD2. Germline CDR1 reads SGHRS; CDR2 reads YFSETQ. After removal of 4 bases from V and 7 bases from J, the junction contained 3 bases not matched to a gene. The CDR3 sequence is 15 residues long.

This chain uses TRBV12-5 with TRBJ2-3; D remains ambiguous. In germline, CDR1 is LGHNT, CDR2 FRNRAP. This CDR3 is built from 11 residues. V lost 6 bases and J lost 5, with 6 bases in between. CDR3 sequence (DNA): TGTGCTAGTGGCATAGGAGATACGCAGTATTTT. Protein product: CASGIGDTQYF.

This clonotype has at least ten counts. The rearrangement uses TRBV7-2 and TRBJ2-1, with 7 bases lining up with TRBD2. This CDR3 has 15 residues. Germline-derived CDR1 and CDR2 are SGHTA and FQGNSA. V lost 3 bases, J lost 3 bases, and 5 bases stayed unmatched. CDR3 residues: CASSFSSGLYNEQFF. The DNA of the CDR3 is TGTGCCAGCAGCTTTTCTAGCGGACTCTACAATGAGCAGTTCTTC.

The genes are TRBV7-9 and TRBJ2-3; 9 bases fit TRBD2. The junction had 6 bases not matched to a gene; V was cut back by 5 bases and J by 0 bases. Germline CDR1 SEHNR, CDR2 FQNEAQ (reference sequence). There are 16 residues in the CDR3. The CDR3: CASSRGGGPSTDTQYF. The CDR3 coding sequence is TGTGCCAGCAGCCGCGGGGGGGGGCCTAGCACAGATACGCAGTATTTT.

The chain links TRBV7-2 to TRBJ1-5; TRBD1 matches at 10 bases. This CDR3 comprises 19 residues. The germline V gene has CDR1 SGHTA and CDR2 FQGNSA. Trimming removed 2 bases from V and 0 bases from J; junction bases left unmatched: 10. The CDR3 is CASSLSRTGGAYSNQPQHF. The CDR3, as DNA: TGTGCCAGCAGCTTATCCAGGACAGGGGGTGCGTATAGCAATCAGCCCCAGCATTTT.

The rearrangement uses TRBV12-3 or TRBV12-4 and TRBJ1-2, with D perhaps matching TRBD1 (5 bases). The CDR3 totals 16 residues. V dropped 3 bases and J dropped 2 bases, with 16 bases sitting between them. CDR3 nucleotide sequence: TGTGCCAGCAGTTTGAAAATGGGGGGAATCAACTATGGCTACACCTTC. Its translation: CASSLKMGGINYGYTF.